This TCR beta chain was found in a study of blood T cells in healthy people across ages. Regarding the study as a whole: From one million sequenced T cells, diversity estimates were lower bounds. Older age went with lower TCR beta diversity per million T cells, in a roughly linear way.

Germline V gene sequence: CDR1 SGHTA, CDR2 FQGNSA. The V gene end was trimmed by 5 bases and the J gene end by 0 bases; junction bases not matched to a gene: 6. This CDR3 region has 15 residues. This clonotype was detected a few times. Its specificity is unknown. For the second PCR, which ran for 7 to 11 cycles, a sample-barcoded 5' primer and a J-beta primer mix were used. TCRdb recomputed calls from the 5' RACE reads with MiXCR, one row per CDR3 protein. This repertoire shows about 780,000 distinct CDR3 sequences, around a quarter found once; its top ten account for 3%. The same sample was also used in a study of T cells of mothers and their children. This second report adds: Regardless of relatedness, pairs show thymic selection shaping TCR recombination output in a similar manner. Overlap ran slightly, non-significantly higher for related than unrelated mother-child pairs.

The receptor comes from a boy younger than 18 in good health. The genes are TRBV7-2 and TRBJ1-1, with 7 bases identical to TRBD1. The sequencing sample was made of blood. DNA of the CDR3: TGTGCCAGCAGCCCAATGGGACAGCTGAACACTGAAGCTTTCTTT. Protein product: CASSPMGQLNTEAFF.